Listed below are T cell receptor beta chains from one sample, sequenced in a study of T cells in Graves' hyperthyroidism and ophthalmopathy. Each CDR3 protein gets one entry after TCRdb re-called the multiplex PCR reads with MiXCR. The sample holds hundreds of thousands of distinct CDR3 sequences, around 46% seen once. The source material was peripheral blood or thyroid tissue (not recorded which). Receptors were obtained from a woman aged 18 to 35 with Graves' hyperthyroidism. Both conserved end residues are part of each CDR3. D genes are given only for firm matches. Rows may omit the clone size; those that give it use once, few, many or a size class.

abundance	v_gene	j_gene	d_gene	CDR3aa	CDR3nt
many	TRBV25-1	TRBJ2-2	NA	CASTAGGAWTGELFF	TGTGCCAGCACCGCCGGTGGGGCGTGGACCGGGGAGCTGTTTTTT
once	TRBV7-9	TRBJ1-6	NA	CASRWTSPLHF	TGTGCCAGCAGATGGACCTCACCCCTCCACTTT
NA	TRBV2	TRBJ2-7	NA	CASSQDGGGAYEQYF	TGTGCCAGCAGCCAAGATGGAGGAGGCGCCTACGAGCAGTACTTC
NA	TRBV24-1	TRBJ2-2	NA	CATSETTGRIGELFF	TGTGCCACCAGTGAGACTACAGGGAGGATCGGGGAGCTGTTTTTT
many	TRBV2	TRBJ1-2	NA	CASSYSRGDYGYTF	TGTGCCAGCAGTTACTCAAGGGGCGACTATGGCTACACCTTC
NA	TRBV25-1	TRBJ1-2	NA	CASSAGTIIYGYTF	TGTGCCAGCAGTGCCGGGACAATCATCTATGGCTACACCTTC
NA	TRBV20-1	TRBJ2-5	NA	CSAISTGKETQYF	TGCAGTGCTATCAGCACAGGGAAAGAGACCCAGTACTTC
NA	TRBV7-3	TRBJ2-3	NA	CASSQPGLVLDTQYF	TGTGCCAGCAGCCAACCGGGACTTGTCCTAGATACGCAGTATTTT
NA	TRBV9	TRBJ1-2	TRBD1	CASSHGTGTNYGYTF	TGTGCCAGCAGCCACGGGACAGGGACAAACTATGGCTACACCTTC
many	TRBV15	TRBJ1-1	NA	CATSRDSEWNTEAFF	TGTGCCACCAGCAGAGATAGTGAATGGAACACTGAAGCTTTCTTT
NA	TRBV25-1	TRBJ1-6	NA	CASRKGRDSSPLHF	TGTGCCAGCAGGAAAGGCAGGGATAGTTCACCCCTCCACTTT
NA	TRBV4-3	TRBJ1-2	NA	CASSQVDQRGYTF	TGCGCCAGCAGCCAAGTGGACCAACGGGGCTACACCTTC
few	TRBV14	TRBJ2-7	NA	CASSHGHLYEQYF	TGTGCCAGCAGCCATGGACACCTCTACGAGCAGTACTTC
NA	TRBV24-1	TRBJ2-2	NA	CATSGPGGAGELFF	TGTGCCACCAGTGGCCCAGGGGGGGCTGGGGAGCTGTTTTTT
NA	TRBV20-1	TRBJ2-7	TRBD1	CSANRGAQNF	TGCAGTGCTAACAGGGGGGCGCAGAACTTC
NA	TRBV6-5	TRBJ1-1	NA	CASSEMPAIEAFF	TGTGCCAGCAGTGAAATGCCAGCCATTGAAGCTTTCTTT
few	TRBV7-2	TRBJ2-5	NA	CASSQDLGRRETQYF	TGTGCCAGCAGCCAAGATCTTGGACGGCGAGAGACCCAGTACTTC
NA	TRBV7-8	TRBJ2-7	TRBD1	CARGTGGGEQYF	TGTGCCAGAGGGACAGGGGGCGGCGAGCAGTACTTC
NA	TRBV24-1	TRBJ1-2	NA	CATSDPRDKTNYGYTF	TGTGCCACCAGTGATCCCCGGGACAAAACTAACTATGGCTACACCTTC
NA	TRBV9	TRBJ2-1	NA	CASRDPTSSYNEQFF	TGTGCCAGCAGGGATCCTACATCCTCCTACAATGAGCAGTTCTTC
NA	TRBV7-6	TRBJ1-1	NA	CASSPHRGGRTEAFF	TGTGCCAGCAGTCCACATCGGGGGGGCCGTACTGAAGCTTTCTTT
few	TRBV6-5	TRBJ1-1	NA	CASSYPGGLGTEAFF	TGTGCCAGCAGTTACCCTGGAGGGTTGGGCACTGAAGCTTTCTTT
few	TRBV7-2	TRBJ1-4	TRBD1	CASSLGTGSEKLFF	TGTGCCAGCAGCCTGGGGACAGGGTCTGAAAAACTGTTTTTT
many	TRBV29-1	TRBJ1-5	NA	CSATAERNQPQHF	TGCAGCGCCACGGCGGAGCGGAATCAGCCCCAGCATTTT
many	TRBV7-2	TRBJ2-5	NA	CASSAQGRLAKTQYF	TGTGCCAGCAGCGCCCAGGGACGGCTCGCGAAGACCCAGTACTTC
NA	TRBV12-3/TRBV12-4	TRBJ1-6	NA	CATSDFPLHF	TGTGCCACCAGTGATTTCCCCCTCCACTTT
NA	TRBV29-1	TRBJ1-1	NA	CSVWSGPGTEAFF	TGCAGCGTTTGGAGTGGGCCGGGCACTGAAGCTTTCTTT
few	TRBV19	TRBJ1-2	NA	CASSSAEGQPRGYTF	TGTGCCAGTAGTTCCGCGGAGGGGCAACCACGAGGCTACACCTTC
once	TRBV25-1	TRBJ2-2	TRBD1	CASGRWGTGPNTGELFF	TGTGCCAGCGGACGTTGGGGGACAGGGCCGAACACCGGGGAGCTGTTTTTT
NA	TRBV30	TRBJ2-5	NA	CAWSSTLPKTQYF	TGTGCCTGGAGTTCGACACTGCCCAAGACCCAGTACTTC
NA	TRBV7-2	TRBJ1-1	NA	CASSFAGQNTEAFF	TGTGCCAGCAGTTTCGCGGGGCAGAACACTGAAGCTTTCTTT
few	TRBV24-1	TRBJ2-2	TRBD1	CATSVQGAAANTGELFF	TGTGCCACCAGTGTCCAGGGGGCGGCAGCGAACACCGGGGAGCTGTTTTTT
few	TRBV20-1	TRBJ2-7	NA	CSARDVAGPVNTEQYF	TGCAGTGCTAGAGATGTGGCGGGGCCCGTGAATACCGAGCAGTACTTC
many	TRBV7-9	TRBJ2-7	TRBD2	CASSQASGRDYEQYF	TGTGCCAGCAGCCAAGCTAGCGGGAGGGACTACGAGCAGTACTTC
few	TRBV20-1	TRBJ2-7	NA	CSARDGGKTYEQYF	TGCAGTGCTAGAGATGGGGGCAAAACCTACGAGCAGTACTTC
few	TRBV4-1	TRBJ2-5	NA	CASRYQETQYF	TGCGCCAGCAGGTACCAAGAGACCCAGTACTTC
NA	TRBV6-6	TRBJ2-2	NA	CAVTGGLFF	TGTGCCGTCACCGGGGGGCTGTTTTTT
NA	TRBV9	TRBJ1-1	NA	CASSDIQENTEAFF	TGTGCCAGCAGCGACATACAGGAAAACACTGAAGCTTTCTTT
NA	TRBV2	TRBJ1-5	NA	CASRLSQGNQPQHF	TGTGCCAGCAGGTTATCACAGGGCAATCAGCCCCAGCATTTT
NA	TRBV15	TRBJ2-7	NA	CATSRDGRGGEQYF	TGTGCCACCAGCAGAGACGGCAGGGGGGGCGAGCAGTACTTC
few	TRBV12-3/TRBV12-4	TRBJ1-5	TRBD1	CASSLVGTGVQPQHF	TGTGCCAGCAGTTTAGTGGGGACAGGGGTTCAGCCCCAGCATTTT
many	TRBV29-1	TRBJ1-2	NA	CSVESGDNYGYTF	TGCAGCGTTGAGTCTGGGGACAACTATGGCTACACCTTC
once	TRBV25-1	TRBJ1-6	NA	CASSEYKAGNNSPLHF	TGTGCCAGCAGTGAATATAAGGCGGGCAATAATTCACCCCTCCACTTT
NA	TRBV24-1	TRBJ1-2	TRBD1	CATSDPDRSGYGYTF	TGTGCCACCAGTGATCCGGACAGGTCTGGCTATGGCTACACCTTC
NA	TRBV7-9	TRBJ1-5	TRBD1	CASSRDRESPQHF	TGTGCCAGCTCCCGGGACAGGGAGTCTCCCCAGCATTTT
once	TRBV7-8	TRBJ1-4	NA	CPSSFDRLKAGGTEKLFF	TGTCCCAGCAGCTTTGATAGATTGAAGGCAGGAGGGACCGAAAAACTGTTTTTT
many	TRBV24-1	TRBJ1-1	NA	CATRERGDVDEAFF	TGTGCCACCAGGGAGCGGGGGGATGTCGATGAAGCTTTCTTT